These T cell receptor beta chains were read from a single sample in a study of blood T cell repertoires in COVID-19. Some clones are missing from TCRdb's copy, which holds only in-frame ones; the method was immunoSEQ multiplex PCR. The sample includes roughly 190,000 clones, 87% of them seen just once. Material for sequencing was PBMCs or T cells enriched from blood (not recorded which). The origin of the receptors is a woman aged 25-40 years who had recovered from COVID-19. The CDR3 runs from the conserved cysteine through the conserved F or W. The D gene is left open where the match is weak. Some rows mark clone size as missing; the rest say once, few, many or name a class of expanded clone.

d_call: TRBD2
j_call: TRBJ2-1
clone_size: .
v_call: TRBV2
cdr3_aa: CASMKREYNEQFF
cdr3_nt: TGTGCCAGCATGAAGCGGGAGTACAATGAGCAGTTCTTC

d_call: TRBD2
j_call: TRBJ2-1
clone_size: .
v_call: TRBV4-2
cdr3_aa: CASSQETGAGGSYNEQFF
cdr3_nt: TGTGCCAGCAGCCAGGAAACTGGGGCGGGGGGCTCGTACAATGAGCAGTTCTTC

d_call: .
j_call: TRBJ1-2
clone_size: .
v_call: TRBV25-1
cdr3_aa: CASSEGGDGYTF
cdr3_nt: TGTGCCAGCAGTGAGGGGGGAGATGGCTACACCTTC

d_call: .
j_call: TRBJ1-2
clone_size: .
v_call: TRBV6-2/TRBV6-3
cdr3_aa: CASSYLDSPNYGYTF
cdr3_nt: TGTGCCAGCAGTTACCTGGACAGCCCAAACTATGGCTACACCTTC

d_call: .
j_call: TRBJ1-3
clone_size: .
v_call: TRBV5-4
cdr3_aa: CASSFAGGGNTIYF
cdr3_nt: TGTGCCAGCAGCTTTGCAGGAGGTGGAAACACCATATATTTT

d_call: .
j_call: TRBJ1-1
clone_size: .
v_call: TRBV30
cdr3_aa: CAWSVRWSEAFF
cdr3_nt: TGTGCCTGGAGTGTACGGTGGTCCGAAGCTTTCTTT

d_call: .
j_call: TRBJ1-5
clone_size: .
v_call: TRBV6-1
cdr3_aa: CASSEALGSQPQHF
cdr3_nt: TGTGCCAGCAGTGAAGCGCTGGGGAGTCAGCCCCAGCATTTT

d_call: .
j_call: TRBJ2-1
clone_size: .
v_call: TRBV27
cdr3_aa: CASSFVRLNEQFF
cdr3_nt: TGTGCCAGCAGTTTCGTCAGACTCAATGAGCAGTTCTTC

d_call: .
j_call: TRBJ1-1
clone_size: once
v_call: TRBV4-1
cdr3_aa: CASSHLEAGNTEAFF
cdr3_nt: TGCGCCAGCAGCCATTTGGAGGCGGGGAACACTGAAGCTTTCTTT

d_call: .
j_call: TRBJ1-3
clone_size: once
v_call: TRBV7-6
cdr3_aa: CASSSQQAGKVPGNTIYF
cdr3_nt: TGTGCCAGCAGCTCCCAACAGGCAGGGAAGGTTCCTGGAAACACCATATATTTT

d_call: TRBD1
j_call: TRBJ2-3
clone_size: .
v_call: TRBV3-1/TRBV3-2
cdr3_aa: CASSNAVGQGTDTQYF
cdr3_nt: TGTGCCAGCAGCAACGCAGTAGGACAGGGAACAGATACGCAGTATTTT

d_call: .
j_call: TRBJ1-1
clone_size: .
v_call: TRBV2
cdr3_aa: CASKQGGNTEAFF
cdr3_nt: TGTGCCAGTAAACAGGGCGGGAACACTGAAGCTTTCTTT

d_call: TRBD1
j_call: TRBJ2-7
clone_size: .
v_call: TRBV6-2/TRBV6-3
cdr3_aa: CASSYFGDSSYEQYF
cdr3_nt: TGTGCCAGCAGTTACTTCGGGGACAGCTCCTACGAGCAGTACTTC

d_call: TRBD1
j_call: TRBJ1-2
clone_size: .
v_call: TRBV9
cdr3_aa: CASSPRKGGSVYGYTF
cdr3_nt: TGTGCCAGCAGCCCACGCAAAGGGGGCAGCGTCTATGGCTACACCTTC

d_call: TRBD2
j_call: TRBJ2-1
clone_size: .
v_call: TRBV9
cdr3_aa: CASSTAGLANEQFF
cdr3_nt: TGTGCCAGCAGCACAGCTGGACTAGCCAATGAGCAGTTCTTC

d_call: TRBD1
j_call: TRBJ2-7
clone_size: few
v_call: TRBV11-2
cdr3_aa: CASSLGTGGISSYEQYF
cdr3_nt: TGTGCCAGCAGCTTAGGAACAGGGGGGATCAGCTCCTACGAGCAGTACTTC

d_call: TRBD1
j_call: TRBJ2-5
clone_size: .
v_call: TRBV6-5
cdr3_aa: CASRGTDRGGETQYF
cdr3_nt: TGTGCCAGCAGGGGAACGGACAGGGGGGGAGAGACCCAGTACTTC

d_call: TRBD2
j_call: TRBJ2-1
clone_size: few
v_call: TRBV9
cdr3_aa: CASSEGERASGMGEQFF
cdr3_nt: TGTGCCAGCAGCGAGGGAGAGAGGGCTAGCGGGATGGGTGAGCAGTTCTTC

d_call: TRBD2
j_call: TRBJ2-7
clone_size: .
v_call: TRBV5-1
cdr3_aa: CASSFGSSGGANEQYF
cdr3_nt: TGCGCCAGCAGCTTCGGATCTAGCGGGGGGGCCAACGAGCAGTACTTC

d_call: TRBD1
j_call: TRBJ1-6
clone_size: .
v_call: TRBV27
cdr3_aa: CASSLQGASYNSPLHF
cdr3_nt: TGTGCCAGCAGTTTACAGGGGGCCTCCTATAATTCACCCCTCCACTTT

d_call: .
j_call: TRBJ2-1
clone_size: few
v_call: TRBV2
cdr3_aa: CASKGLQYNEQFF
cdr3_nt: TGTGCCAGCAAGGGACTGCAATACAATGAGCAGTTCTTC

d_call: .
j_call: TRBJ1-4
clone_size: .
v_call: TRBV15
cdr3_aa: CATSREAGGPLKKLFF
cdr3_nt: TGTGCCACCAGCAGAGAGGCGGGTGGACCGCTGAAAAAACTGTTTTTT

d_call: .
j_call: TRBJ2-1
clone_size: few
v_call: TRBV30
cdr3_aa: CAWSVGVPYNEQFF
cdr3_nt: TGTGCCTGGAGCGTAGGGGTCCCCTACAATGAGCAGTTCTTC

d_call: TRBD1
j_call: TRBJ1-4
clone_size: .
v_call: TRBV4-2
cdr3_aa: CASSQVWTGTNEKLFF
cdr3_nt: TGTGCCAGCAGCCAAGTATGGACAGGGACTAATGAAAAACTGTTTTTT

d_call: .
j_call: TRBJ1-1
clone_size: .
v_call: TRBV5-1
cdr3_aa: CASSLSPQSDTEAFF
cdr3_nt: TGCGCCAGCAGCTTGTCTCCCCAATCGGACACTGAAGCTTTCTTT

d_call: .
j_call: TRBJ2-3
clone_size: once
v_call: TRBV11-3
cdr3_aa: CASSSRRGTDTQYF
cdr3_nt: TGTGCCAGCAGCTCCCGGAGGGGCACAGATACGCAGTATTTT

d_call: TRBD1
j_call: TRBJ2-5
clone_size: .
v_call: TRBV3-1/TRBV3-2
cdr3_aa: CASSPTTGLAETQYF
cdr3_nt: TGTGCCAGCAGTCCGACGACAGGGTTGGCGGAGACCCAGTACTTC

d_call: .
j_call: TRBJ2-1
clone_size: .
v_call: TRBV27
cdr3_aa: CASSRDSSVGWAFF
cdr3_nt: TGTGCCAGCAGTAGAGACAGCTCCGTCGGGTGGGCTTTCTTC

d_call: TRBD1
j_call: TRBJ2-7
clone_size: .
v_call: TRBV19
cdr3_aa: CASSIYGDRGSYEQYF
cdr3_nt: TGTGCCAGTAGTATATATGGGGACAGGGGATCCTACGAGCAGTACTTC

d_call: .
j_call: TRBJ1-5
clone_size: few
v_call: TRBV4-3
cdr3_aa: CASSQVISHSNQPQHF
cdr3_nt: TGCGCCAGCAGCCAAGTCATCAGTCATAGCAATCAGCCCCAGCATTTT

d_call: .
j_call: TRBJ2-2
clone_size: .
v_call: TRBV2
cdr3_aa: CASSVGPKDTGELFF
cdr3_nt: TGTGCCAGCAGTGTGGGCCCAAAAGACACCGGGGAGCTGTTTTTT

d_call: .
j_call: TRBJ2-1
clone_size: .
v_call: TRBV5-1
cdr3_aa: CASSLIQGHEQFF
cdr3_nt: TGCGCCAGCAGTTTAATCCAGGGGCATGAGCAGTTCTTC

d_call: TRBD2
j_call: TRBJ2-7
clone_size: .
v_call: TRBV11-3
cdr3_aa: CASSLKGSWEGLYEQYF
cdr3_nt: TGTGCCAGCAGCTTAAAGGGATCGTGGGAGGGCCTCTACGAGCAGTACTTC

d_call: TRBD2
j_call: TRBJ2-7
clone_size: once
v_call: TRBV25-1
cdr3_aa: CASSELSGGRRNEQYF
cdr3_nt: TGTGCCAGCAGTGAGCTTTCGGGCGGGAGAAGGAACGAGCAGTACTTC

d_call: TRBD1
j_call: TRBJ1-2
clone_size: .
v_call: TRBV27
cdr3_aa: CASSLGFGDRGYGYTF
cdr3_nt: TGTGCCAGCAGTTTAGGATTCGGGGACAGGGGCTATGGCTACACCTTC

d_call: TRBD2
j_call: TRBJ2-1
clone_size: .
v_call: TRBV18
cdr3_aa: CASFNRGGTYNEQFF
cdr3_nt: TGTGCCAGCTTCAACCGGGGGGGGACCTACAATGAGCAGTTCTTC

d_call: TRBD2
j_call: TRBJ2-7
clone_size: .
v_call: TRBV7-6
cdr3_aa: CASSPGTSYEQYF
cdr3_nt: TGTGCCAGCAGCCCTGGGACTAGTTACGAGCAGTACTTC

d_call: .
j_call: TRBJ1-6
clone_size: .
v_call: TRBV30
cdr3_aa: CAWSVTPSGSPLHF
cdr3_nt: TGTGCCTGGAGTGTAACCCCTAGCGGTTCACCCCTCCACTTT

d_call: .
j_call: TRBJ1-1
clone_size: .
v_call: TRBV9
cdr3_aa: CASSVSVNTEAFF
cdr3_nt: TGTGCCAGCAGCGTATCCGTGAACACTGAAGCTTTCTTT

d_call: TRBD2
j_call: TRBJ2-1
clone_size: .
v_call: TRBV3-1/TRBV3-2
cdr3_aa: CASSQVSSGRYNEQFF
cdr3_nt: TGTGCCAGCAGCCAAGTTTCTAGCGGGAGGTACAATGAGCAGTTCTTC

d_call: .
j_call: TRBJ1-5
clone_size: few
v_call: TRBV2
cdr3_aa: CASSLPDISNQPQHF
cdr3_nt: TGTGCCAGCAGCCTACCCGACATTAGCAATCAGCCCCAGCATTTT